These 20 T cell receptor beta chains share one sample of origin, sequenced in a study of cytotoxic CD8 clonotypes in ibrutinib-treated CLL. The protocol was immunoSEQ multiplex PCR, while the TCRdb copy is restricted to in-frame clones and leaves out a portion. The repertoire consists of some 150,000 clones, with 70% to 80% occurring once and the leading ten covering approximately 30%. The material was PBMCs, obtained after 12 months of ibrutinib treatment. These receptor sequences come from a human donor with chronic lymphocytic leukemia.

The V gene is TRBV5-1, the J gene TRBJ2-3; possibly TRBD2 for D (6 bases). The CDR3 runs 15 residues. With 4 bases removed from V and 2 bases from J, the gap between germline ends came to 14 bases. CDR1 is SGHRS, CDR2 YFSETQ, per germline. This chain's CDR3 is CASSPEGRPTDTQYF. DNA for the CDR3: TGCGCCAGCAGCCCGGAGGGACGTCCCACAGATACGCAGTATTTT.

This chain connects TRBV19 to TRBJ2-2; TRBD1 matches at 7 bases. This CDR3 spans 18 amino acids. From germline, CDR1 is LNHDA and CDR2 SQIVND (reference sequence). V was pared by 4 bases and J by 0 bases, with 11 bases of the junction left unmatched. The CDR3, as DNA: TGTGCCAGTAGTAGCCTGACAATACAGGGGCCGAACACCGGGGAGCTGTTTTTT. It codes for CASSSLTIQGPNTGELFF. The full variable domain, its missing parts supplied by reference TRBV19 and TRBJ2-2, is DGGITQSPKYLFRKEGQNVTLSCEQNLNHDAMYWYRQDPGQGLRLIYYSQIVNDFQKGDIAEGYSVSREKKESFPLTVTSAQKNPTAFYLCASSSLTIQGPNTGELFFGEGSRLTVL.

This clone has just a few counts. The genes are TRBV19 and TRBJ1-2; D might be TRBD1 (5 bases). V lost 8 bases, J lost 6 bases, and 13 bases lay in between. Germline CDR1 and CDR2: LNHDA and SQIVND (reference sequence). The CDR3 length is 12 residues. Written as DNA, the CDR3 is TGTGCCAGTTCTTGGGGGTACAATGGCTACACCTTC. It yields the protein CASSWGYNGYTF.

The rearrangement joins TRBV27 to TRBJ2-2; D not resolved. Germline CDR1 MNHEY, CDR2 SMNVEV (reference sequence). This CDR3 spans 12 amino acids. V dropped 3 bases and J dropped 7 bases, with 6 bases sitting between them. The CDR3 bases are TGTGCCAGCAGTTTTTATGGCGGGGAGCTGTTTTTT. Translating gives CASSFYGGELFF.

V gene TRBV27 combines with J gene TRBJ1-2, with 8 nucleotides matching TRBD1. After removal of 0 bases from V and 0 bases from J, the junction contained 9 bases not matched to a gene. This CDR3 contains 18 residues. Germline loops: CDR1 MNHEY, CDR2 SMNVEV (reference sequence). CDR3 region: CASSLSGQGRSSNYGYTF. The CDR3 nucleotides read TGTGCCAGCAGTTTATCCGGACAGGGCCGTAGCTCTAACTATGGCTACACCTTC.

The rearrangement uses TRBV7-9 and TRBJ2-2, with D tentatively TRBD1 (6 bases). Germline V gives CDR1 SEHNR, CDR2 FQNEAQ (reference sequence). The CDR3 sequence is 15 residues long. V lost 6 bases to trimming and J lost 4 bases, with 15 bases between them. The CDR3 loop is CASRKDRSLTGELFF. The CDR3 coding sequence is TGTGCCAGCAGGAAAGACAGGTCCCTCACCGGGGAGCTGTTTTTT.

The rearrangement uses TRBV28 and TRBJ1-4; tentatively, D is TRBD1 (6 bases). Germline V CDR1 and CDR2: MDHEN, SYDVKM. The V end was cut by 6 bases, the J end by 3 bases, with 14 bases between. The CDR3 is made up of 15 amino acids. This CDR3 reads CASRQGSRANEKLFF. Here the CDR3 DNA reads TGTGCCAGCAGACAGGGATCTAGGGCTAATGAAAAACTGTTTTTT.

This clone was counted a single time. The V and J genes are TRBV30 and TRBJ2-3; unclear D gene. The germline CDR1 and CDR2 sequences are GTSNPN and SVGIG (reference sequence). CDR3 length equals 12 residues. The V gene lost 8 bases and the J gene lost 2 bases, with 11 bases spanning the gap. The CDR3, as DNA: TGTGCCCGTGCGGAGTTCACAGATACGCAGTATTTT. Translated, it gives CARAEFTDTQYF. Combining the CDR3 with reference TRBV30 and TRBJ2-3 gives the whole variable domain SQTIHQWPATLVQPVGSPLSLECTVEGTSNPNLYWYRQAAGRGLQLLFYSVGIGQISSEVPQNLSASRPQDRQFILSSKKLLLSDSGFYLCARAEFTDTQYFGPGTRLTVL.

CDR3 protein: CASSQAQGALNTEAFF. The CDR3 DNA is TGCGCCAGCAGCCAAGCGCAGGGGGCTCTGAACACTGAAGCTTTCTTT. V usage is TRBV4-1 and J usage is TRBJ1-1; 8 bases fit TRBD1. The CDR3 spans 16 residues. The ends lost 1 base at V and 0 bases at J; junction bases unmatched: 4. Germline CDR1 reads MGHRA; CDR2 reads YSYEKL.

This chain links TRBV28 with TRBJ2-7; perhaps TRBD2 as D (6 bases). Germline CDR1 MDHEN, CDR2 SYDVKM. V was cut by 4 bases and J by 1 base, with 14 bases left in between. This CDR3 has 15 amino acids. The CDR3 is CASSYPGSSSYEQYF. The CDR3 nucleotides read TGTGCCAGCAGTTATCCCGGGAGCAGTTCCTACGAGCAGTACTTC.

Comment on this clone: Other nucleotide sequences from this sample produce the same CDR3. The CDR3 nucleotides read TGTGCCAGCTCACCAGAAGAGACCCAGTACTTC. Translation gives CASSPEETQYF. The chain couples TRBV18 to TRBJ2-5; D is undetermined. CDR3 length equals 11 residues. Per germline, CDR1 KGHSH and CDR2 LQKENI. V was cut by 2 bases and J by 3 bases, with 1 base left in between.

The chain couples TRBV14 to TRBJ2-3; no reliable D call. The V end lost 0 bases, the J end lost 4 bases, and 11 bases lay between the germline ends. There are 15 residues in the CDR3. CDR1 and CDR2 (germline): SGHDN, FVKESK. The CDR3 spells CASSQDLRVSDTQYF. CDR3 coding DNA: TGTGCCAGCAGCCAAGACCTAAGGGTGTCAGATACGCAGTATTTT.

The chain links TRBV21-1 to TRBJ2-7. TRBV21-1 is a pseudogene locus. This CDR3 is built from 19 residues. Written as DNA, the CDR3 is TGTGCCAGCAGCAAAGCCCAAGACGCCAGAGATAGTAGGTACTACGAGCAGTACTTC. It encodes CASSKAQDARDSRYYEQYF.

The genes are TRBV7-3 and TRBJ2-2; possibly TRBD2 for D (6 bases). This CDR3 has 13 amino acids. Germline V gene sequence: CDR1 SGHTA, CDR2 FQGTGA. The V end lost 6 bases, the J end lost 6 bases, and 11 bases lay between the germline ends. In DNA, the CDR3 is TGTGCCAGCAGGTCAGGAGGGCCCGGGGAGCTGTTTTTT. It encodes CASRSGGPGELFF.

V and J are TRBV5-1 and TRBJ1-1, with 9 bases fitting TRBD1. The J segment lost 6 bases and the V segment lost 4 bases, leaving 10 bases of the junction unmatched. The CDR3 is 15 amino acids. The germline CDR1 and CDR2 sequences are SGHRS and YFSETQ. CDR3 in amino acids: CASSIAGQGNAEAFF. The DNA for the CDR3 is TGCGCCAGCAGCATTGCGGGACAGGGAAACGCTGAAGCTTTCTTT.

V usage is TRBV15 and J usage is TRBJ2-7; 7 bases align to TRBD2. V lost 0 bases and J lost 5; bases outside the gene matches: 7. The CDR3 is 15 residues long. CDR1 is LNHNV, CDR2 YYDKDF, per germline (reference sequence). The CDR3 spells CATSRDRGGTNEQYF. CDR3 DNA sequence: TGTGCCACCAGCAGAGATCGCGGGGGAACCAACGAGCAGTACTTC.

This sequence joins TRBV9 and TRBJ2-7; TRBD1 matches 7 bases. Trimming at V came to 3 bases and at J to 4 bases, leaving 10 bases not matched to a gene. Germline loops: CDR1 SGDLS, CDR2 YYNGEE. The CDR3 is 15 amino acids. The CDR3 protein is CASSGETGSRYEQYF. CDR3 DNA sequence: TGTGCCAGCAGCGGGGAGACAGGGAGTAGGTACGAGCAGTACTTC.

In nucleotides, the CDR3 is TGTGCCAGCAGTTTACACAGGTCTAATGGCTACACCTTC. Its translation: CASSLHRSNGYTF. The genes are TRBV27 and TRBJ1-2, with D tentatively TRBD1 (5 bases). The V and J ends lost 2 bases and 6 bases respectively, with 10 bases between them. CDR3 length: 13 residues. Germline CDR1 is MNHEY and CDR2 is SMNVEV (reference sequence).

This chain uses TRBV19 with TRBJ2-1; D might be TRBD1 (6 bases). CDR1 is LNHDA and CDR2 is SQIVND in the germline V gene (reference sequence). V was shortened by 5 bases and J by 0 bases, with 14 bases between the two germline ends. CDR3 size: 16 residues. In DNA form, the CDR3 reads TGTGCCAGTAGTGCGTCGGACAGCAGCTCCTACAATGAGCAGTTCTTC. Amino acids: CASSASDSSSYNEQFF. Full variable domain (missing parts from reference TRBV19 and TRBJ2-1): DGGITQSPKYLFRKEGQNVTLSCEQNLNHDAMYWYRQDPGQGLRLIYYSQIVNDFQKGDIAEGYSVSREKKESFPLTVTSAQKNPTAFYLCASSASDSSSYNEQFFGPGTRLTVL.

V gene TRBV7-2 combines with J gene TRBJ2-4, with D maybe TRBD1 (5 bases). The germline V gene encodes CDR1 SGHTA and CDR2 FQGNSA. The CDR3 has 16 amino acids. Deletions cut 5 bases from V and 2 bases from J, with 16 bases between. The CDR3 reads CASSGIGRDTKNIQYF. In DNA form, the CDR3 reads TGTGCCAGCAGCGGTATAGGCAGGGATACCAAAAACATTCAGTACTTC.